The sequence of this T cell receptor beta chain was determined in a study of shared clonotypes between healthy human individuals. Sequencing used immunoSEQ multiplex PCR; TCRdb keeps in-frame clones, though not all of them. This sample carries 2 million to 2.5 million clones, about 92% of them seen once, and the ten largest clones take about 0.37%. The TCR sequence derives from a man between 18 and 29 years old in good health. Some clones in this sample may be carry-over from other donors' samples. The sample taken for sequencing was naive CD4+ T cells from PBMCs. Subset noted: CD45RA+ positively selected.

The CDR3 here is CASSSKRGGETQYF. The CDR3 DNA reads TGTGCCAGCAGCTCTAAACGAGGAGGAGAGACCCAGTACTTC. The chain combines TRBV5-6 with TRBJ2-5; D may be TRBD2 (5 bases). The CDR3 runs 14 residues. CDR1 SGHDT and CDR2 YYEEEE come from the germline V gene. V lost 3 bases, J lost 4 bases, and 13 bases lay in between. Full variable domain (rest looked up from reference TRBV5-6 and TRBJ2-5): DAGVTQSPTHLIKTRGQQVTLRCSPKSGHDTVSWYQQALGQGPQFIFQYYEEEERQRGNFPDRFSGHQFPNYSSELNVNALLLGDSALYLCASSSKRGGETQYFGPGTRLLVL.